These 12 T cell receptor beta chains were sequenced from one sample in a study of cytomegalovirus exposure and HLA in healthy donors. PCR used 60 Vbeta primers and 13 Jbeta primers. TCRdb keeps only in-frame clones here, not all; method: immunoSEQ multiplex PCR. The sample includes over 150,000 clones, about 85% of them seen just once. The sequencing input was PBMCs. All receptors come from a man aged 30 to 39 in good health and CMV-seropositive.

V and J are TRBV6-5 and TRBJ2-7; 7 bases match TRBD2. This CDR3 comprises 12 residues. Germline V CDR1 and CDR2: MNHEY, SVGAGI. The trim removed 11 bases at V and 6 bases at J, leaving 10 bases unmatched. The CDR3 here is CACRGVPPEQYF. The DNA of the CDR3 is TGTGCCTGCCGGGGGGTCCCACCCGAGCAGTACTTC.

This clone was counted between two and nine times. The chain recombines TRBV6-4 with TRBJ1-5; possibly TRBD1 for D (5 bases). V dropped 8 bases and J dropped 5 bases, with 13 bases sitting between them. The CDR3 covers 13 residues. Per the germline V gene, CDR1 is MRHNA and CDR2 is SNTAGT. The CDR3 nucleotides read TGTGCCAGCTCGAGACAGACCGATCAGCCCCAGCATTTT. It translates to CASSRQTDQPQHF.

The V and J genes are TRBV6-4 and TRBJ2-5, with D perhaps TRBD1 (6 bases). The assigned J gene may be wrong: the sequence end matches TRBJ2-7 better. Germline CDR1 and CDR2: MRHNA and SNTAGT. There are 14 residues in the CDR3. In DNA form, the CDR3 reads TGTGCCAGCATTCTAAACAGGGTTTCCTACGAGCAGTACTTC. Translation: CASILNRVSYEQYF.

Written as DNA, the CDR3 is TGTGCCAGCAGTGACGGGACAGGGGGCCCCGGGGAGCTGTTTTTT. Its protein is CASSDGTGGPGELFF. The V and J genes are TRBV6-1 and TRBJ2-2; 12 bases fit TRBD1. Per germline, CDR1 MNHNS and CDR2 SASEGT. Trimming took 3 bases from V and 6 from J; bases not matched to a gene: 2. The CDR3 runs 15 residues.

J is TRBJ1-2 and V is TRBV28; possibly TRBD1 for D (5 bases). There are 13 residues in the CDR3. Per germline, CDR1 MDHEN and CDR2 SYDVKM. V dropped 2 bases and J dropped 6 bases, with 10 bases sitting between them. CDR3 protein: CASSLQGSHGYTF. The CDR3, as DNA: TGTGCCAGCAGTTTACAGGGAAGTCATGGCTACACCTTC.

The rearrangement links TRBV28 to TRBJ1-5; TRBD1 matches 7 bases. CDR3 length: 17 residues. Germline lookup yields CDR1 MDHEN and CDR2 SYDVKM. The V and J ends lost 6 bases and 2 bases, in that order; junction bases with no gene match: 13. CDR3 protein: CASSLPRQGLGNQPQHF. CDR3 DNA sequence: TGTGCCAGCAGCCTACCCCGACAGGGATTGGGCAATCAGCCCCAGCATTTT.

The V call is TRBV7-9, the J call TRBJ1-1; D might be TRBD1 (6 bases). Per germline, CDR1 SEHNR and CDR2 FQNEAQ (reference sequence). V lost 1 base to trimming and J lost 5 bases, with 17 bases between them. The CDR3 sequence is 16 residues long. The CDR3 loop reads CASSLGYQGPGTEAFF. CDR3 coding DNA: TGTGCCAGCAGCTTAGGGTACCAGGGGCCTGGGACTGAAGCTTTCTTT.

The chain employs TRBV5-1 and TRBJ2-7, with 9 bases matching TRBD1. Germline V gene sequence: CDR1 SGHRS, CDR2 YFSETQ. This CDR3 has 16 residues. Trimming at V came to 0 bases and at J to 3 bases, leaving 7 bases not matched to a gene. DNA of the CDR3: TGCGCCAGCAGCTTGGCCAGTGGACAGGGGATCTACGAGCAGTACTTC. Translating gives CASSLASGQGIYEQYF.

The chain uses TRBV30 and TRBJ1-6; D is unclear. Germline CDR1 is GTSNPN and CDR2 is SVGIG (reference sequence). The CDR3 covers 15 residues. V was cut by 0 bases and J by 10 bases, with 16 bases left in between. The CDR3 DNA is TGTGCCTGGAGTGTATCAGGCCCCGGTGGCTCACCCCTCCACTTT. Translating it yields CAWSVSGPGGSPLHF. Filled out from reference TRBV30 and TRBJ1-6, the complete variable domain reads SQTIHQWPATLVQPVGSPLSLECTVEGTSNPNLYWYRQAAGRGLQLLFYSVGIGQISSEVPQNLSASRPQDRQFILSSKKLLLSDSGFYLCAWSVSGPGGSPLHFGNGTRLTVT.

The chain combines TRBV27 with TRBJ2-7; no clear D gene. V lost 5 bases and J lost 3, with 8 bases in between. Germline values: CDR1 MNHEY, CDR2 SMNVEV (reference sequence). This CDR3 comprises 12 residues. The CDR3 reads CASSPPSYEQYF. The CDR3, as DNA: TGTGCCAGCAGTCCCCCCAGCTACGAGCAGTACTTC.

The V gene is TRBV13, the J gene TRBJ2-3; D perhaps matches TRBD1 (6 bases). The V end lost 3 bases, the J end lost 0 bases, and 13 bases lay between the germline ends. The CDR3 consists of 16 residues. Germline V gene data show CDR1 as PRHDT and CDR2 as FYEKMQ (reference sequence). CDR3 in DNA: TGTGCCAGCAGCTTCGCCGAGAGGGGGAGCACAGATACGCAGTATTTT. Protein product: CASSFAERGSTDTQYF.

The chain employs TRBV6-1 and TRBJ2-7; tentative D call: TRBD1 (5 bases). The V and J ends lost 3 bases and 3 bases respectively, with 12 bases between them. This CDR3 is 14 amino acids long. Germline-derived CDR1 and CDR2 are MNHNS and SASEGT. This CDR3 is CASSEVPDSYEQYF. CDR3 DNA: TGTGCCAGCAGTGAGGTGCCAGACAGCTACGAGCAGTACTTC.